The T cell receptor beta chain described here comes from a study of post-analysis software for immune sequencing data. Whole-study findings and limits: There were about five TRBV segments more frequent in patients than controls, and TRBV5-6, TRBV5-1 and TRBV20-1 were among them. Significantly lower normalized Chao1 diversity was seen in multiple sclerosis patients than in controls.

TCR beta libraries were prepared from cDNA with unique molecular identifiers. MiXCR, run by TCRdb on the PCR reads, gives a single entry per CDR3 protein. The sample records about 210,000 distinct CDR3 sequences, approximately 28% being singletons. The table lists this clonotype with a few counts. Its antigen is currently unknown. Unmatched junction bases numbered 4, after V lost 0 bases and J lost 4 bases. Germline lookup yields CDR1 GTSNPN and CDR2 SVGIG (reference sequence). The CDR3 runs to 14 residues. The sequence was obtained from a girl aged 2-17 years with multiple sclerosis. The V call is TRBV30, the J call TRBJ2-3; TRBD2 aligns across 7 bases. Sequenced material: blood. CDR3 sequence (DNA): TGTGCCTGGAGTGTAGGCGCGGGAGCAGATACGCAGTATTTT. As protein: CAWSVGAGADTQYF.